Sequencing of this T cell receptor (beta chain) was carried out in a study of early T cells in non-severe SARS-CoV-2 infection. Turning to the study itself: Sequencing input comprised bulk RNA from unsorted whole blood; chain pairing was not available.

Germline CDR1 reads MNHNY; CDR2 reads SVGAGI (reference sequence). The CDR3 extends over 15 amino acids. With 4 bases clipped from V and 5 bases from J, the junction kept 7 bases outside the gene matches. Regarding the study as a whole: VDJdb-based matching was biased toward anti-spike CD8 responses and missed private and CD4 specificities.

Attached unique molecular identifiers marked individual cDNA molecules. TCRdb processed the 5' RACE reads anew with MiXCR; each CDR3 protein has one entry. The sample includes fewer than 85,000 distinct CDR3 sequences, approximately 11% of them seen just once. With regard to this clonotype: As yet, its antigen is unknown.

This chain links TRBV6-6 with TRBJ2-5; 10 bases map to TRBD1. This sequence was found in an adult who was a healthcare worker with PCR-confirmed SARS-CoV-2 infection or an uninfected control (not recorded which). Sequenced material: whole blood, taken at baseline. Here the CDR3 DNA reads TGTGCCAGCAGTTCTCTGACAGGGGGCGTCGAGACCCAGTACTTC. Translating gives CASSSLTGGVETQYF.